One T cell receptor beta chain is described in this entry. The antigen is undetermined. The sample is drawn from a study of T cells in Graves' hyperthyroidism and ophthalmopathy. The TCR beta CDR3 regions underwent amplification using RNA transcripts as the source. Researchers ran a first-round RT-PCR on the TCR CDR3 using the HTBI primer set. TCRdb ran MiXCR on the multiplex PCR reads and lists one entry per CDR3 protein. The sample yields fewer than 200,000 distinct CDR3 sequences, just under 9.5% seen once. V was shortened by 4 bases and J by 7 bases, with 15 bases between the two germline ends. The CDR3 is 14 amino acids. Germline values: CDR1 MGHDK, CDR2 SYGVNS. The study's findings and limits: The model predicted ophthalmopathy a median around 6 months before onset.

Pregnant or lactating patients were excluded, as were those with uncontrolled infection or other autoimmune disease. For the diagnoses, clinical symptoms, serum thyroxine and TRAb, thyroid ultrasound and orbital computed tomography were used. The PBMCs had their origin in 10 ml of fresh peripheral blood. This TCR was sampled from a woman between 18 and 29 years old with Graves' hyperthyroidism that later progressed to Graves' ophthalmopathy. The J gene is TRBJ2-3, the V gene TRBV25-1; D possibly corresponds to TRBD2 (5 bases). Sequenced: blood. CDR3 amino acids: CASSVGRTLNTQYF. The CDR3 nucleotides read TGTGCCAGCAGTGTTGGTCGGACTTTAAATACGCAGTATTTT.